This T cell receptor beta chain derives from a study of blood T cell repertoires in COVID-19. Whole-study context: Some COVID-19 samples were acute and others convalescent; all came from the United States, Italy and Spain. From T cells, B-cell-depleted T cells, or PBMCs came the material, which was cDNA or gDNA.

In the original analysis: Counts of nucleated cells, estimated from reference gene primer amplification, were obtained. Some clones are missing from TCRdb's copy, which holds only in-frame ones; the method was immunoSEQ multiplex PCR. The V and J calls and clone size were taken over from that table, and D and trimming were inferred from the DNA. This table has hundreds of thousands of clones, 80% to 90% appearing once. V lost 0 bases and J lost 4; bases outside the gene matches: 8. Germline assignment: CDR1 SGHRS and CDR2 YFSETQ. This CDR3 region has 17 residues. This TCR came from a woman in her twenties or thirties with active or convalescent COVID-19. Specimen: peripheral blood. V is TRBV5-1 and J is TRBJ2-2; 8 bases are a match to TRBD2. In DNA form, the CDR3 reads TGCGCCAGCAGCTTGGACGGACGGGGGGGACCCACCGGGGAGCTGTTTTTT. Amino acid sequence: CASSLDGRGGPTGELFF. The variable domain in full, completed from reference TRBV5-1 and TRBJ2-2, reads KAGVTQTPRYLIKTRGQQVTLSCSPISGHRSVSWYQQTPGQGLQFLFEYFSETQRNKGNFPGRFSGRQFSNSRSEMNVSTLELGDSALYLCASSLDGRGGPTGELFFGEGSRLTVL.